This entry describes one T cell receptor (beta chain). Its antigen remains unidentified. The study drew donors from healthy Caucasian individuals in Russia aged about 6 to 100. The CDR3 runs 15 residues. Looked up from germline, CDR1 is MDHEN and CDR2 is SYDVKM. V was cut by 5 bases and J by 4 bases, with 17 bases left in between. This sample is drawn from a study of blood T cells in healthy people across ages. The use of a sample-barcoded 5' primer and a J-beta primer mix characterized a second PCR of about 7 to 12 cycles. TCRdb re-called the 5' RACE reads with MiXCR, one entry per CDR3 protein. This sample has fewer than 2,000,000 distinct CDR3 sequences; 30% to 35% occur once, and the top ten carry about 10%. Findings and caveats of the study: Unknown CMV status may confound age-related changes in expanded clones. PBMCs left unsorted prevented a conclusive naive versus antigen-experienced comparison.

This receptor was obtained from a young woman in good health. Sequencing input: blood. The rearrangement uses TRBV28 and TRBJ1-2; tentatively, D is TRBD1 (6 bases). CDR3 nucleotides: TGTGCCAGCAGTCTCCCCCTGGGGGCTACCTATGGCTACACCTTC. Translation: CASSLPLGATYGYTF.